The sequence of this T cell receptor (beta chain) was determined in a study of shared clonotypes between healthy human individuals. The CDR3 extends over 15 amino acids. Trimming removed 4 bases at V and 0 bases at J, with 10 bases between. Germline V gene lookup returns CDR1 SNHLY and CDR2 FYNNEI. Some clones are missing from TCRdb's copy, which holds only in-frame ones; the method was immunoSEQ multiplex PCR. Among roughly 490,000 clones listed, less than 80% were seen once. This clone came up once. The V call is TRBV2, the J call TRBJ2-1, with D possibly TRBD1 on 6 matching bases. This TCR was recovered from a woman in her thirties or forties in good health. Some clones in this sample may be carry-over from other donors' samples. Specimen: PBMCs. The CDR3 DNA reads TGTGCCAGCAGTGGGACAGTGAGCTCCTACAATGAGCAGTTCTTC. It specifies CASSGTVSSYNEQFF.